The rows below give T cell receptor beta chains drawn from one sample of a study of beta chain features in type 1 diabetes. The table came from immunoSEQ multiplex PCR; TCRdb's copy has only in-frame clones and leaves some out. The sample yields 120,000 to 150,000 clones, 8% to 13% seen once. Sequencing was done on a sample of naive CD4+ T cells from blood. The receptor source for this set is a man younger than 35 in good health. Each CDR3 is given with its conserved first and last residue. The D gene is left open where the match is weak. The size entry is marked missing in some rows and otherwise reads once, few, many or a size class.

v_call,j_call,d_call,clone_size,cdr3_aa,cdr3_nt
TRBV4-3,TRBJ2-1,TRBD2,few,CASSQDIVLARTYNEQFF,TGCGCCAGCAGCCAAGATATAGTACTAGCGAGGACCTACAATGAGCAGTTCTTC
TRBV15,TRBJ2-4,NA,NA,CATSRGLVGDIQYF,TGTGCCACCAGCAGAGGGCTTGTCGGGGACATTCAGTACTTC
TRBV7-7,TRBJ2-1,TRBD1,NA,CASSSGQGVNNEQFF,TGTGCCAGCAGCTCGGGACAGGGGGTCAACAATGAGCAGTTCTTC
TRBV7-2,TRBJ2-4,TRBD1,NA,CASSQQGGNIQYF,TGTGCCAGCAGCCAACAGGGGGGCAACATTCAGTACTTC
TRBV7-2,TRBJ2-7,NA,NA,CASSQAGPRAHEQYF,TGTGCCAGCAGCCAAGCAGGTCCCAGGGCTCACGAGCAGTACTTC
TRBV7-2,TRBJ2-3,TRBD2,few,CASNRAGGVTDTQYF,TGTGCCAGCAACAGGGCGGGGGGCGTAACAGATACGCAGTATTTT
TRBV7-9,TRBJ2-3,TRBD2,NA,CASSLGRGFTDTQYF,TGTGCCAGCAGCTTAGGGCGGGGGTTCACAGATACGCAGTATTTT
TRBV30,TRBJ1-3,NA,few,CAWSRGSLGNTIYF,TGTGCCTGGAGTCGCGGTTCTTTAGGAAACACCATATATTTT
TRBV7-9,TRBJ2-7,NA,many,CASSLAALIYEQYF,TGTGCCAGCAGCTTAGCCGCACTAATCTACGAGCAGTACTTC
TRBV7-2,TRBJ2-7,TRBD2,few,CASSRSGGAPYEQYF,TGTGCCAGCAGCCGTAGCGGGGGGGCCCCCTACGAGCAGTACTTC
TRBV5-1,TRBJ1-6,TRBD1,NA,CASSSGMGDRGYNSPLHF,TGCGCCAGCAGCTCTGGAATGGGGGACAGGGGCTATAATTCACCCCTCCACTTT
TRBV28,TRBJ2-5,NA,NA,CASTPGDAETQYF,TGTGCCAGCACGCCCGGTGATGCGGAGACCCAGTACTTC
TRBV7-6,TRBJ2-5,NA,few,CASSLAVGETQYF,TGTGCCAGCAGCCTAGCTGTCGGGGAGACCCAGTACTTC